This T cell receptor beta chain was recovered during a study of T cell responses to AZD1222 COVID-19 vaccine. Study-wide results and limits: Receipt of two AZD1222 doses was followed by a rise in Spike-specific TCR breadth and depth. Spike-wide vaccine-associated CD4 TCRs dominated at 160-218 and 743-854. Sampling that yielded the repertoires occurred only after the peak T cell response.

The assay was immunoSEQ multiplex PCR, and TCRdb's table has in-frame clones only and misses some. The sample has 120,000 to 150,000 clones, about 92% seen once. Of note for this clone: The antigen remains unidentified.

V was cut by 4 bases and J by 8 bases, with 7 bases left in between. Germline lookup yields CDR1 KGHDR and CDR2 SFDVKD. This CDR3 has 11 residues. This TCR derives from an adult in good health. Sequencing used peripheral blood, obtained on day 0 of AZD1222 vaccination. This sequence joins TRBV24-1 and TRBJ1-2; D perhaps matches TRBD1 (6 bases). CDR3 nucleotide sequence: TGTGCCACCAGTGACAGGGGCGGCTACACCTTC. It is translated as CATSDRGGYTF.